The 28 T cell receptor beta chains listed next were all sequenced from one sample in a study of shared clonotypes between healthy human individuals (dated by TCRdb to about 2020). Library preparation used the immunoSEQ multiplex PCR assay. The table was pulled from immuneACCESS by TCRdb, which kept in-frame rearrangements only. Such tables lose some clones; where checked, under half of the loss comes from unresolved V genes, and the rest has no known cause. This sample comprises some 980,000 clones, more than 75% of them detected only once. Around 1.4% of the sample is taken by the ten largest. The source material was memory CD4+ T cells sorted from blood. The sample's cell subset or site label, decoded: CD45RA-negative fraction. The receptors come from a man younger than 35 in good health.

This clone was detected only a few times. CDR3 sequence reads: CASKQGYSGNTIYF. The DNA for the CDR3 is TGTGCCAGCAAACAGGGCTACTCTGGAAACACCATATATTTT. The genes are TRBV2 and TRBJ1-3, with D possibly matching TRBD1 (6 bases). Germline V gives CDR1 SNHLY, CDR2 FYNNEI. This CDR3 has 14 amino acids. The V and J ends lost 7 bases and 0 bases respectively, with 10 bases between them.

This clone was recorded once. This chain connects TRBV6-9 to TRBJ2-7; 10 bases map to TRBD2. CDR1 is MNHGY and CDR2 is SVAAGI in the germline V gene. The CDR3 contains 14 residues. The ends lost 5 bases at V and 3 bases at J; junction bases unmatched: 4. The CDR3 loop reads CASSNSGRSYEQYF. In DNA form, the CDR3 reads TGTGCCAGCAGTAATAGCGGGAGGAGCTACGAGCAGTACTTC.

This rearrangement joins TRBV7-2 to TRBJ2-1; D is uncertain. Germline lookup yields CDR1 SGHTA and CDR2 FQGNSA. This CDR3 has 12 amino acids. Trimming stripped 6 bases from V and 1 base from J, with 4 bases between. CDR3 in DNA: TGTGCCAGCAGTACGTCCTACAATGAGCAGTTCTTC. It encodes CASSTSYNEQFF.

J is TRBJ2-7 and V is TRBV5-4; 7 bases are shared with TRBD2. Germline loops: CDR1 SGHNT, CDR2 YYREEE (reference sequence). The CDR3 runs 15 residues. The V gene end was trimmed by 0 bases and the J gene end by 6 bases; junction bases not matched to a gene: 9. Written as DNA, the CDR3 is TGTGCCAGCAGCTTGGATGTGACTAGCAGTCGCGAGCAGTACTTC. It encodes CASSLDVTSSREQYF.

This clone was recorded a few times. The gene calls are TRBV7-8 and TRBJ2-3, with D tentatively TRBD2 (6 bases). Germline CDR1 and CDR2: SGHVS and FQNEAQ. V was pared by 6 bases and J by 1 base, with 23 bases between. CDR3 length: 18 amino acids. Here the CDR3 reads CASSSSTGRGLRTDTQYF. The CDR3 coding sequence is TGTGCCAGCAGTTCAAGTACTGGTCGGGGACTCCGCACAGATACGCAGTATTTT.

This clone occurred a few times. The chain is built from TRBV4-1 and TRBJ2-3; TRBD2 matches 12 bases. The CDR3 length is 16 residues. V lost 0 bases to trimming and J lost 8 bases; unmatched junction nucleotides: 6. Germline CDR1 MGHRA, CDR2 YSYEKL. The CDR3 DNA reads TGCGCCAGCAGCCAAGAGCGACTAGCGGGAGAGATTACGCAGTATTTT. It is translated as CASSQERLAGEITQYF.

The CDR3: CASSLEGRNLFF. The CDR3 DNA sequence: TGTGCCAGTAGCTTGGAGGGCAGGAACCTGTTTTTT. The V call is TRBV19, the J call TRBJ2-2, with TRBD2 as a possible D gene (6 bases). The CDR3 spans 12 residues. Germline CDR1 is LNHDA and CDR2 is SQIVND (reference sequence). The V gene lost 6 bases and the J gene lost 14 bases, with 16 bases spanning the gap.

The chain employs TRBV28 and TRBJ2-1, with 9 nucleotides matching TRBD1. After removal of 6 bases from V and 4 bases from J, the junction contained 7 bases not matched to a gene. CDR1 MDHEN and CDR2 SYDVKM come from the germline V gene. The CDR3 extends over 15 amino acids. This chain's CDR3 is CASRSGTGTYNEQFF. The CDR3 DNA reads TGTGCCAGCAGGTCCGGGACAGGGACATACAATGAGCAGTTCTTC.

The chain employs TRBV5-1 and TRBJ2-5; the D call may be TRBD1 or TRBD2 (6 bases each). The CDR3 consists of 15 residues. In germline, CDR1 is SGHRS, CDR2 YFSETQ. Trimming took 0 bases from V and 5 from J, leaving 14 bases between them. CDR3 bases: TGCGCCAGCAGCTTGGTCCCGGGGGCTGGGGAGACCCAGTACTTC. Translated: CASSLVPGAGETQYF.

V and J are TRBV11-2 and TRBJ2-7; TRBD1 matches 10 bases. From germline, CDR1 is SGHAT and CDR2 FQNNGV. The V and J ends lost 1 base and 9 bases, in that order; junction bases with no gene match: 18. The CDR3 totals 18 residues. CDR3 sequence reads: CASSLARATGQGRTGQYF. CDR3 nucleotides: TGTGCCAGCAGCTTAGCCCGGGCGACGGGACAGGGGCGGACGGGGCAGTACTTC. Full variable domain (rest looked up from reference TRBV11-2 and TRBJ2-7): EAGVAQSPRYKIIEKRQSVAFWCNPISGHATLYWYQQILGQGPKLLIQFQNNGVVDDSQLPKDRFSAERLKGVDSTLKIQPAKLEDSAVYLCASSLARATGQGRTGQYFGPGTRLTVT.

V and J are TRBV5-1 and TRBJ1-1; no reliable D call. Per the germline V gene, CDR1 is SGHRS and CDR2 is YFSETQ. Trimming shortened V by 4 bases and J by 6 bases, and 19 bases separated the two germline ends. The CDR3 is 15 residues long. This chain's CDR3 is CASSLGGPEGAEAFF. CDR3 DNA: TGCGCCAGCAGCCTGGGAGGCCCTGAGGGAGCTGAAGCTTTCTTT.

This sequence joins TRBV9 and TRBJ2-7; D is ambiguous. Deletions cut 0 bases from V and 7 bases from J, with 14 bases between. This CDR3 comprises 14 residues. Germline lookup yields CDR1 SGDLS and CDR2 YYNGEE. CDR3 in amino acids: CASSVGPSFEEQYF. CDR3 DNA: TGTGCCAGCAGCGTAGGACCCTCATTCGAGGAGCAGTACTTC.

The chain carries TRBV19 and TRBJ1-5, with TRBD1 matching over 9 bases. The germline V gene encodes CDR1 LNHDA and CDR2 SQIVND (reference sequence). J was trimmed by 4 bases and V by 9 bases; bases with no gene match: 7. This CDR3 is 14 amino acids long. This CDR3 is CASTDRGGNQPQHF. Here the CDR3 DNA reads TGTGCCAGCACGGACAGGGGAGGGAATCAGCCCCAGCATTTT.

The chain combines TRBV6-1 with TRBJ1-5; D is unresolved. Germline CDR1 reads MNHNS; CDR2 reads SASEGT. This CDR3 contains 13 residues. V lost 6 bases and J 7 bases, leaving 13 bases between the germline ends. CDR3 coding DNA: TGTGCCAGCAGACCAGGCCTGGGCCAGCCCCAGCATTTT. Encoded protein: CASRPGLGQPQHF.

The CDR3 nucleotides read TGTGCCAGCAGTCAACAGGGCTATGGCTACACCTTC. Amino acid sequence: CASSQQGYGYTF. This chain uses TRBV28 with TRBJ1-2; tentative D call: TRBD1 (6 bases). Germline V gene sequence: CDR1 MDHEN, CDR2 SYDVKM. With 5 bases removed from V and 4 bases from J, the gap between germline ends came to 8 bases. CDR3 length equals 12 residues.

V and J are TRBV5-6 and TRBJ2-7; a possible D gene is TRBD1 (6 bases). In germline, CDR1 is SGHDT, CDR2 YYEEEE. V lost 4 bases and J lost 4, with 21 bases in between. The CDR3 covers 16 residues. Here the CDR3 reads CASSEDSFYGPYEQYF. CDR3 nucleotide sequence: TGTGCCAGCAGCGAGGACAGTTTCTACGGACCTTACGAGCAGTACTTC.

DNA of the CDR3: TGTGCCAGCAGTGAAGAGGGGTTAGGCAAAAACATTCAGTACTTC. It is translated as CASSEEGLGKNIQYF. This chain connects TRBV25-1 to TRBJ2-4; D could derive from TRBD1 or TRBD2 (5 bases each). The germline V and J ends were trimmed by 2 bases and 3 bases, with 11 bases remaining between them. There are 15 residues in the CDR3. Germline-derived CDR1 and CDR2 are MGHDK and SYGVNS.

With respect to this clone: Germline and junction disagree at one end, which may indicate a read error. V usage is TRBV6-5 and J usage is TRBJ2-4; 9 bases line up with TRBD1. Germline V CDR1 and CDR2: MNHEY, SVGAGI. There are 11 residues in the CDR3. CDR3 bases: TGTGCCAGCAGCACCGGGACAGGGATGCACTTC. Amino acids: CASSTGTGMHF.

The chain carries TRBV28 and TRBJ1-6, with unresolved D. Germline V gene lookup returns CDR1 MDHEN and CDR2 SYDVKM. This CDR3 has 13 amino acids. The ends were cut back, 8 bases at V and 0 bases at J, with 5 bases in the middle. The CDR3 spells CASYHSYNSPLHF. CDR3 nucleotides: TGTGCCAGCTATCACTCCTATAATTCACCCCTCCACTTT.

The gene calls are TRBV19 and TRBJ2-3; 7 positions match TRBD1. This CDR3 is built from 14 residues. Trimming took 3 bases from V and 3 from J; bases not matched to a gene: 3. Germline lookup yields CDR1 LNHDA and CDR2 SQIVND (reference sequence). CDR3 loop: CASSIGTATDTQYF. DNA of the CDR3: TGTGCCAGTAGTATCGGGACAGCAACAGATACGCAGTATTTT.

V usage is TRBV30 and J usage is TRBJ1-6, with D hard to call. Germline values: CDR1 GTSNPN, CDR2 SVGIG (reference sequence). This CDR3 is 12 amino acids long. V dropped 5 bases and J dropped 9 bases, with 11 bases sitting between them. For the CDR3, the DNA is TGTGCCTGGGCTTCACAAATTTCACCCCTCCACTTT. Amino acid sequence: CAWASQISPLHF.

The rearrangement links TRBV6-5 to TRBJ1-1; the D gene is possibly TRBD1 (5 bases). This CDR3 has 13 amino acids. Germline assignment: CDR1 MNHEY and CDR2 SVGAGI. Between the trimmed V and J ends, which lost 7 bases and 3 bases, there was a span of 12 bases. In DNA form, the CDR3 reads TGTGCCAGCACCCAGGGAGCCCACACTGAAGCTTTCTTT. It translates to CASTQGAHTEAFF.

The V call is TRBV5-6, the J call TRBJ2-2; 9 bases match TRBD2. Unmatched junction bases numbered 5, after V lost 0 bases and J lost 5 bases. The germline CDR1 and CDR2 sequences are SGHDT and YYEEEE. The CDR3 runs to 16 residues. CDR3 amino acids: CASSLVAGVLTGELFF. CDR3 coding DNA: TGTGCCAGCAGCTTGGTAGCGGGGGTCTTAACCGGGGAGCTGTTTTTT.

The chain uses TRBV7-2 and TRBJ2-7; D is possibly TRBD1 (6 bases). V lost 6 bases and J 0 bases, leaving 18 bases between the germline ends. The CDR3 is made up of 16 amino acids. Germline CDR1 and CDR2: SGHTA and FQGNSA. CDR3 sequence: CASRPNPDSVSYEQYF. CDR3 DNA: TGTGCCAGCAGACCAAACCCGGACAGTGTCTCCTACGAGCAGTACTTC.

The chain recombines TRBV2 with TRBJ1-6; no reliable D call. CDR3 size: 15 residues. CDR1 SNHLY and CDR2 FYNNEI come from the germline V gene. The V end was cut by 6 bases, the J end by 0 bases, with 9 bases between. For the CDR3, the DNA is TGTGCCAGCAGAGGAGCTAGCTCCTATAATTCACCCCTCCACTTT. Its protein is CASRGASSYNSPLHF.

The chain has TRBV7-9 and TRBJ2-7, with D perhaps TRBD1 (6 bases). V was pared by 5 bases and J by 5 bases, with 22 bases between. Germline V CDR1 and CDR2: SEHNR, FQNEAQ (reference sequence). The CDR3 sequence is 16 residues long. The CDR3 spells CASSRNIAGVWDEQYF. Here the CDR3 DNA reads TGTGCCAGCAGCCGTAACATCGCAGGGGTGTGGGACGAGCAGTACTTC.

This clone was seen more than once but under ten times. CDR3 loop: CASSGRLAGGSNTGELFF. In DNA form, the CDR3 reads TGTGCCAGCAGCGGACGACTAGCGGGAGGGTCGAACACCGGGGAGCTGTTTTTT. This rearrangement joins TRBV7-2 to TRBJ2-2; 14 positions agree with TRBD2. Germline CDR1 SGHTA, CDR2 FQGNSA. This CDR3 has 18 amino acids. V was pared by 5 bases and J by 0 bases, with 5 bases of the junction left unmatched. Using reference TRBV7-2 and TRBJ2-2 for the parts outside the CDR3, the full variable domain is GAGVSQSPSNKVTEKGKDVELRCDPISGHTALYWYRQSLGQGLEFLIYFQGNSAPDKSGLPSDRFSAERTGGSVSTLTIQRTQQEDSAVYLCASSGRLAGGSNTGELFFGEGSRLTVL.

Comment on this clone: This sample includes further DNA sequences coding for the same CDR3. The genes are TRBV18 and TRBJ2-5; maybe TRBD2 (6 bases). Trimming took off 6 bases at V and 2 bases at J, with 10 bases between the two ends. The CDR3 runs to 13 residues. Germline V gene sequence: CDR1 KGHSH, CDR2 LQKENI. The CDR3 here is CASSRGSQETQYF. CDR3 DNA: TGTGCCAGCTCCCGGGGGAGTCAAGAGACCCAGTACTTC.